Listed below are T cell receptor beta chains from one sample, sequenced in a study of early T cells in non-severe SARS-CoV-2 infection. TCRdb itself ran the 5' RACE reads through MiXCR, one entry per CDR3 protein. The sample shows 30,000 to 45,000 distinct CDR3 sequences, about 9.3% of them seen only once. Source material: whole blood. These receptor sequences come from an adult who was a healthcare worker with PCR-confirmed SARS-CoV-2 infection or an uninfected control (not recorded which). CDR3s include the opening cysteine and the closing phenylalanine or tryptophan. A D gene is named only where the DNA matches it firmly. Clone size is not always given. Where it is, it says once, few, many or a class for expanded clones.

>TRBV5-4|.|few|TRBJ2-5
TGTGCCAGCAGCTTGGGTATGGGACGCACTACCGAAGAGACCCAGTACTTC
CASSLGMGRTTEETQYF
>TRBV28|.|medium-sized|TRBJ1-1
TGTGCCAGCAGTATTTGGGAGGGGAACACTGAAGCTTTCTTT
CASSIWEGNTEAFF
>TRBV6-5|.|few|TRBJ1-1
TGTGCCAGCAGCCGCCCTGGAGGGCTTGGAGCTTTCTTT
CASSRPGGLGAFF
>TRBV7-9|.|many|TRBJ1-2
TGTGCCAGCAGCTTTTTCGGACAGAACTATGGCTACACCTTC
CASSFFGQNYGYTF
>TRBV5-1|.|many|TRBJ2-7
TGCGCCAGCAGCTTAAGGGCTAGCGATACCTACGAGCAGTACTTC
CASSLRASDTYEQYF
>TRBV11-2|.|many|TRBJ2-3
TGTGCCAGCAGCTTAGAAACAGGGATTACGCAGTATTTT
CASSLETGITQYF
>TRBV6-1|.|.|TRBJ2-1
TGTGCCAGCAGTGAAGCGCGTTCCCCTGCGGGGGCGCAGTTCTTC
CASSEARSPAGAQFF
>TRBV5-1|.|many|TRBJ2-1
TGCGCCAGCAGCTTGAACACCCAGCGGGATGAGCAGTTCTTC
CASSLNTQRDEQFF
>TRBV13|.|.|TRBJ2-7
TGTGCCAGCAGCTTTGTGGGACCCTCCGAGCAGTACTTC
CASSFVGPSEQYF
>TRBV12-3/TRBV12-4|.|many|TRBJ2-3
TGTGCCAGCAGTTTTTCTCTTCTGGGGCAGTATTTT
CASSFSLLGQYF
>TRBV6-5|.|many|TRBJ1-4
TGTGCCAGCACCAACTTCAGGAGAGGAAATGAAAAACTGTTTTTT
CASTNFRRGNEKLFF
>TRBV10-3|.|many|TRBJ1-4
TGTGCCATCAGACAGGGTGGTATTGAGGAAAAACTGTTTTTT
CAIRQGGIEEKLFF
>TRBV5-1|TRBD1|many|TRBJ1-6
TGCGCCAGCAGCGGGCCGGACAGGACCCTTAATTCACCCCTCCACTTT
CASSGPDRTLNSPLHF
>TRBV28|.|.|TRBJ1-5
TGTGCCAGCGGGGGTCAGCCCCAGCATTTT
CASGGQPQHF
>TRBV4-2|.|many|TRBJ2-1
TGTGCCAGCAGCCAAGATCGGCCGGGGGCCGCCTACAATGAGCAGTTCTTC
CASSQDRPGAAYNEQFF
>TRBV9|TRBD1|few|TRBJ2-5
TGTGCCAGCAGCGTAGCCCTGGCAGGGGGCGAAGAGACCCAGTACTTC
CASSVALAGGEETQYF
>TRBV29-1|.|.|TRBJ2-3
TGCAGCGGGAGCACAGATACGCAGTATTTT
CSGSTDTQYF
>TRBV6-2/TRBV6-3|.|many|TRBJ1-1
TGTGCCAGCAAGGGTTGGGGCGTGAACACTGAAGCTTTCTTT
CASKGWGVNTEAFF
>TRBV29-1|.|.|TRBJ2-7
TGCAGCGTTGCAGAGCCCTACGAGCAGTACTTC
CSVAEPYEQYF
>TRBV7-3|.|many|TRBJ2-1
TGTGCCAGCAGCTTACGAGCAGGGGCCTACAATGAGCAGTTCTTC
CASSLRAGAYNEQFF
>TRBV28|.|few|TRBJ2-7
TGTGCCGCCACTCGCGGGACCTTCTACGAGCAGTACTTC
CAATRGTFYEQYF
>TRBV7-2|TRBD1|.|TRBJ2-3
TGTGCCAGCAGCAAGGGACAGACAGATACGCAGTATTTT
CASSKGQTDTQYF
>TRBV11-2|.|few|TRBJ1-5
TGTGCCAGCAGCTTAGATCTCGGTGGCAATCAGCCCCAGCATTTT
CASSLDLGGNQPQHF
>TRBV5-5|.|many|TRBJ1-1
TGTGCCAGCAGCCAGCAGGGGAGGTACACTGAAGCTTTCTTT
CASSQQGRYTEAFF
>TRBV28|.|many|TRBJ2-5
TGTGCCAGCAGCCCTAGGGAGACCCAGTACTTC
CASSPRETQYF
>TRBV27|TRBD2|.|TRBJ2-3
TGTGCCAGCAGTTTATCGGGTCGCGGTAGCGGGGCGACAGATACGCAGTATTTT
CASSLSGRGSGATDTQYF
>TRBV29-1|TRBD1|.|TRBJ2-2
TGCAGCGTATACAGGGGAAACACCGGGGAGCTGTTTTTT
CSVYRGNTGELFF
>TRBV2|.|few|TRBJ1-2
TGTGCCAGCAGTGCTGGTAGGGCTAAGGATGGCTACACCTTC
CASSAGRAKDGYTF
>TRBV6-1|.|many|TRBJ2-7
TGTGCCAGCAGTTTCCGACAGAGCTCCTACGAGCAGTACTTC
CASSFRQSSYEQYF
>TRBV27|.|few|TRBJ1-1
TGTGCCAGCAGTCTAGGAGATTACACTGAAGCTTTCTTT
CASSLGDYTEAFF
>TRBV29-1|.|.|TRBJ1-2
TGCAGCGTGACGGGCCAGCACTATGGCTACACCTTC
CSVTGQHYGYTF
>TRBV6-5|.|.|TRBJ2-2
TGTGCCAGCATGCGGGGCACCGGGGAGCTGTTTTTT
CASMRGTGELFF
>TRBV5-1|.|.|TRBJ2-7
TGCGCCAGCAGCTTGGAGCACACCAACTACGAGCAGTACTTC
CASSLEHTNYEQYF
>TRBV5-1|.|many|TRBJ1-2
TGCGCCAGCAGCCCCTCCGATGACGGAATCTATGGCTACACCTTC
CASSPSDDGIYGYTF
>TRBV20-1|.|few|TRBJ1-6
TGCAGCGTAAGAACCGGGACTACCTTTAGCTCCTATAATTCACCCCTCCACTTT
CSVRTGTTFSSYNSPLHF
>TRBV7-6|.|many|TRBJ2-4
TGTGCCAGCAGCTTAGGGTTGGGAAACATTCAGTACTTC
CASSLGLGNIQYF
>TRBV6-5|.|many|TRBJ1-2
TGTGCCAGCAGTTACTCACAGGGATCGAACTATGGCTACACCTTC
CASSYSQGSNYGYTF
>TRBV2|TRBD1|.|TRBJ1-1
TGTGCCTGCAGTCTGACAGGGATCACTGAAGCTTTCTTT
CACSLTGITEAFF
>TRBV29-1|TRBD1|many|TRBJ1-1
TGCAGCGTTGTTGGACAGGGGATCACTGAAGCTTTCTTT
CSVVGQGITEAFF
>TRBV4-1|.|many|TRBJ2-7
TGCGCCAGCAGCCATGCACCGGGATTTAGCTCCTACGAGCAGTACTTC
CASSHAPGFSSYEQYF
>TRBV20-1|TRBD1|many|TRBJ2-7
TGCAGTGCTGGCAGGGACAGGATCTCCTACGAGCAGTACTTC
CSAGRDRISYEQYF
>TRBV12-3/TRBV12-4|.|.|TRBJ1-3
TGTGCCAGCAGTTACTTGGGCGCGCCTATGTCTGGAAACACCATATATTTT
CASSYLGAPMSGNTIYF
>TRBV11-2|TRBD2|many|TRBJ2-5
TGTGCCAGCAGCTTAGGAGTAGCGGGGGAAGAGACCCAGTACTTC
CASSLGVAGEETQYF
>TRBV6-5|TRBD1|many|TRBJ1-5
TGTGCCAGCAGCTCAGGACAGGTCTTTGATCAGCCCCAGCATTTT
CASSSGQVFDQPQHF
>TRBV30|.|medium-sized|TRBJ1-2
TGTGCCTGGAGTCACCCTCAGGGCAACTATGGCTACACCTTC
CAWSHPQGNYGYTF
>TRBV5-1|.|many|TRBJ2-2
TGCGCCAGCAGCAGGTACCAGAACACCGGGGAGCTGTTTTTT
CASSRYQNTGELFF
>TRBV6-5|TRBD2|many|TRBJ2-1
TGTGCCAGCAGCAGCCAACTAGCGGGGGGGCGTAATGAGCAGTTCTTC
CASSSQLAGGRNEQFF
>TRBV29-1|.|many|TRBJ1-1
TGCAGCCCTACACATAGGGGGAGAAACACTGAAGCTTTCTTT
CSPTHRGRNTEAFF
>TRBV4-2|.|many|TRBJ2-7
TGTGCCAGCAGCCAAGTCGGGGCAGAGCAGTACTTC
CASSQVGAEQYF
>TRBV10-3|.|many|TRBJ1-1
TGTGCCATCAGTGGTGACAGCCCGGGGGCTTTCTTT
CAISGDSPGAFF
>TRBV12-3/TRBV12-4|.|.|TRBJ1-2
TGTGCCAGCAGTCTGGACAGAATCTATGGCTACACCTTC
CASSLDRIYGYTF
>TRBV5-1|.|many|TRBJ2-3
TGCGCCAGCAGCTTGAGCTGGGGAGATACGCAGTATTTT
CASSLSWGDTQYF
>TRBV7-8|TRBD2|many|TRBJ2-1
TGTGCCAGCAGCTTAGGTCTAGCGGGGGGTATGTCCTACAATGAGCAGTTCTTC
CASSLGLAGGMSYNEQFF
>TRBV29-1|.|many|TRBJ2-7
TGCAGCGTTGAAATCCGGGGGCGAGGCGAGCAGTACTTC
CSVEIRGRGEQYF